A selection of T cell receptor beta chains follows, all from one sample in a study of lymphopenia after photon versus proton radiotherapy. The protocol was immunoSEQ multiplex PCR, while the TCRdb copy is restricted to in-frame clones and leaves out a portion. Counted here are tens of thousands of clones, 84% occurring once; the ten biggest clones make up around 2.1%. The input for sequencing was peripheral blood, taken from a patient treated with proton-based radiotherapy. These receptors all stem from a man between 60 and 75 years old with pancreatic cancer. The CDR3 runs from the conserved cysteine through the conserved F or W. Fields, in order: D gene, J gene, clone size, V gene, CDR3 protein, CDR3 DNA. A D gene is named only where the DNA matches it firmly. Clone size is given for some rows only: seen once, a few or many times, or a class if the clone is expanded.

TRBD1,TRBJ1-2,few,TRBV4-1,CASSRSPDREQAGGYTF,TGCGCCAGCAGCCGAAGCCCTGACAGGGAGCAAGCGGGAGGCTACACCTTC
TRBD2,TRBJ2-1,NA,TRBV7-9,CASSSRRAGGRLNEQFF,TGTGCCAGCAGCTCCCGGAGAGCGGGAGGTAGGTTGAATGAGCAGTTCTTC
TRBD2,TRBJ2-1,NA,TRBV27,CASGTSGRAVSYNEQFF,TGTGCCAGCGGGACTAGCGGGAGGGCCGTCTCCTACAATGAGCAGTTCTTC
TRBD1,TRBJ1-1,NA,TRBV19,CASSPGTGGPGDTEAFF,TGTGCCAGTAGTCCGGGGACAGGGGGCCCCGGGGACACTGAAGCTTTCTTT
NA,TRBJ2-1,NA,TRBV7-2,CASSPFGGATSNEQFF,TGTGCCAGCAGCCCTTTTGGCGGAGCCACTTCAAATGAGCAGTTCTTC
TRBD2,TRBJ2-3,NA,TRBV27,CASRKRTSGSTDTQYF,TGTGCCAGCCGCAAGCGGACTAGCGGAAGCACAGATACGCAGTATTTT
NA,TRBJ1-6,once,TRBV19,CASSMGATPLHF,TGTGCCAGTAGTATGGGAGCTACACCCCTCCACTTT
NA,TRBJ2-7,NA,TRBV18,CASSPTGPSSYEQYF,TGTGCCAGCTCACCCACAGGTCCGTCATCCTACGAGCAGTACTTC
NA,TRBJ1-1,NA,TRBV29-1,CSVQEMNTEAFF,TGCAGCGTTCAGGAGATGAACACTGAAGCTTTCTTT
NA,TRBJ2-5,NA,TRBV11-2,CASSLAAYQETQYF,TGTGCCAGCAGCTTAGCAGCGTACCAAGAGACCCAGTACTTC
NA,TRBJ1-4,NA,TRBV7-9,CASSLQETTNEKLFF,TGTGCCAGCAGTCTACAGGAGACAACTAATGAAAAACTGTTTTTT
NA,TRBJ2-2,NA,TRBV19,CASSIGRDGELFF,TGTGCCAGTAGTATAGGGCGGGACGGGGAGCTGTTTTTT
TRBD2,TRBJ2-2,NA,TRBV28,CASSHEGTSGRRRGGELFF,TGTGCCAGCAGCCATGAGGGGACTAGCGGGAGAAGGAGGGGCGGGGAGCTGTTTTTT
TRBD2,TRBJ2-2,NA,TRBV19,CASEPLGPLPGLAGGRWVTGELFF,TGTGCCAGTGAACCATTGGGACCGCTCCCGGGACTAGCGGGAGGTCGGTGGGTTACCGGGGAGCTGTTTTTT
TRBD2,TRBJ2-3,NA,TRBV5-5,CASSPGLAGGKNAAQYF,TGTGCCAGCAGCCCCGGACTAGCGGGAGGGAAAAACGCGGCGCAGTATTTT
NA,TRBJ2-7,NA,TRBV12-5,CASGLYRGASYEQYF,TGTGCTAGTGGTTTGTATCGGGGGGCGTCCTACGAGCAGTACTTC
TRBD1,TRBJ2-7,NA,TRBV5-1,CASRPGTDSYEQYF,TGCGCCAGCAGGCCCGGGACAGATTCCTACGAGCAGTACTTC
NA,TRBJ2-7,NA,TRBV5-4,CASSSGGKVEQYF,TGTGCCAGCAGCTCCGGGGGTAAGGTCGAGCAGTACTTC
NA,TRBJ2-3,NA,TRBV4-1,CASSQEGGGLTDTQYF,TGCGCCAGCAGCCAAGAAGGAGGGGGCCTGACAGATACGCAGTATTTT
NA,TRBJ1-2,NA,TRBV27,CASSPGQNYGYTF,TGTGCCAGCAGTCCCGGACAGAACTATGGCTACACCTTC
TRBD1,TRBJ1-5,NA,TRBV19,CASSTPGTGKDQPQHF,TGTGCCAGTAGTACCCCGGGGACAGGTAAGGACCAGCCCCAGCATTTT
NA,TRBJ1-1,NA,TRBV28,CASRGRTEAFF,TGTGCCAGCCGGGGCCGGACTGAAGCTTTCTTT
NA,TRBJ2-3,NA,TRBV9,CASSAKGDTQYF,TGTGCCAGCAGCGCCAAGGGAGATACGCAGTATTTT
NA,TRBJ2-5,NA,TRBV7-9,CASSSGKVRETQYF,TGTGCCAGCAGCTCTGGGAAAGTAAGAGAGACCCAGTACTTC
TRBD2,TRBJ2-7,NA,TRBV7-8,CASSSSRLAGGTSYEQYF,TGTGCCAGCAGCTCCTCCAGACTAGCGGGAGGGACCTCCTACGAGCAGTACTTC
NA,TRBJ2-2,NA,TRBV6-5,CASSLDPNTGELFF,TGTGCCAGCAGCTTGGATCCGAACACCGGGGAGCTGTTTTTT
NA,TRBJ2-2,NA,TRBV11-3,CASSFGVGLTSAGELFF,TGTGCCAGCAGCTTTGGGGTAGGACTTACATCCGCCGGGGAGCTGTTTTTT
TRBD2,TRBJ2-2,NA,TRBV6-1,CASRIGLATGELFF,TGTGCCAGCAGAATCGGACTAGCAACCGGGGAGCTGTTTTTT
NA,TRBJ1-5,NA,TRBV6-5,CASSSRYNQPQHF,TGTGCCAGCAGTTCTAGGTACAATCAGCCCCAGCATTTT
NA,TRBJ1-4,once,TRBV7-2,CASSRTVANEKLFF,TGTGCCAGCAGCCGGACAGTGGCTAATGAAAAACTGTTTTTT
NA,TRBJ1-2,once,TRBV29-1,CSVEDRDRRTTKLNYGYTF,TGCAGCGTTGAAGATCGCGACAGGCGAACTACGAAACTAAACTATGGCTACACCTTC
TRBD1,TRBJ1-2,NA,TRBV6-4,CASSDGDRGGYTF,TGTGCCAGCAGTGACGGTGACAGGGGTGGCTACACCTTC
TRBD2,TRBJ2-7,NA,TRBV18,CASSPGSGRGEQYF,TGTGCCAGCTCACCAGGTAGCGGGAGAGGTGAGCAGTACTTC
NA,TRBJ1-5,NA,TRBV6-1,CASSEQGGNQPQHF,TGTGCCAGCAGTGAACAGGGCGGGAATCAGCCCCAGCATTTT
NA,TRBJ1-1,few,TRBV28,CASSSPPVGAFF,TGTGCCAGCAGTTCCCCTCCGGTCGGAGCTTTCTTT
TRBD2,TRBJ2-1,NA,TRBV6-4,CASSPGTSGTNEQFF,TGTGCCAGCAGTCCGGGGACTAGCGGGACGAATGAGCAGTTCTTC
TRBD1,TRBJ1-1,NA,TRBV11-2,CASSPYRGGMNTEAFF,TGTGCCAGCAGCCCATACAGGGGCGGCATGAACACTGAAGCTTTCTTT
NA,TRBJ2-1,NA,TRBV6-4,CASSDFGLASGVQFF,TGTGCCAGCAGTGACTTCGGGCTAGCTTCCGGAGTTCAGTTCTTC
NA,TRBJ2-3,NA,TRBV18,CASSLTTDTQYF,TGTGCCAGCTCATTAACGACAGATACGCAGTATTTT
NA,TRBJ2-2,NA,TRBV15,CATSREGTGELFF,TGTGCCACCAGCAGAGAAGGGACCGGGGAGCTGTTTTTT
TRBD1,TRBJ1-2,NA,TRBV2,CASSEFTGAENYGYTF,TGTGCCAGCAGTGAATTTACAGGGGCGGAGAACTATGGCTACACCTTC
NA,TRBJ2-7,NA,TRBV15,CATSTGTRATGSVQYF,TGTGCCACCAGCACCGGAACCCGAGCCACCGGATCCGTTCAGTACTTC
TRBD1,TRBJ2-7,NA,TRBV19,CASSPGTGTYEQYF,TGTGCCAGTAGTCCCGGGACAGGGACCTACGAGCAGTACTTC
NA,TRBJ2-7,NA,TRBV5-1,CASSLDLTGEQYF,TGCGCCAGCAGCTTGGATTTAACGGGCGAGCAGTACTTC
TRBD1,TRBJ1-5,NA,TRBV19,CASSRTGGTPRQPQHF,TGTGCCAGTTCCCGGACAGGCGGCACCCCCCGTCAGCCCCAGCATTTT
NA,TRBJ2-7,NA,TRBV5-4,CASTRGAGSSYEQYF,TGTGCCAGCACCCGGGGGGCGGGAAGCTCCTACGAGCAGTACTTC
NA,TRBJ2-3,NA,TRBV2,CASRVQGGDTQYF,TGTGCCAGCCGTGTACAGGGAGGAGATACGCAGTATTTT
NA,TRBJ2-1,NA,TRBV9,CASSVGEGFEQFF,TGTGCCAGCAGCGTAGGTGAGGGCTTTGAGCAGTTCTTC
NA,TRBJ2-7,NA,TRBV7-2,CASSPTGPYEQYF,TGTGCCAGCAGCCCTACAGGACCCTACGAGCAGTACTTC
TRBD1,TRBJ1-4,few,TRBV7-9,CASSPPRQGNEKLFF,TGTGCCAGCAGCCCCCCCCGACAGGGGAATGAAAAACTGTTTTTT